Sequencing of this TCR beta chain was carried out in a study of Ad26.COV2.S vaccination and SARS-CoV-2 variants. The germline V and J ends were trimmed by 3 bases and 4 bases, with 15 bases remaining between them. There are 14 residues in the CDR3. Per the germline V gene, CDR1 is DFQATT and CDR2 is SNEGSKA (reference sequence). Study-wide results and caveats: The placebo group had lower spike-specific TCR breadth than the vaccine recipients did. Overall T cell responses may have been underestimated by the analyses of TCR breadth and depth.

Regarding treatment: around 19 received Ad26.COV2.S at low or high dose, single or two shots; five or six received placebo; per-sample allocation not given. The investigators took samples on day 63 after the first vaccine or placebo injection. Turning to this clone: The antigen is unknown.

The table came from immunoSEQ multiplex PCR; TCRdb's copy has only in-frame clones and leaves some out. Of about 350,000 clones in the sample, less than 90% were seen once. This sequence was found in a person aged 18-65 years who received the Ad26.COV2.S COVID-19 vaccine or a placebo. The rearrangement uses TRBV20-1 and TRBJ1-1; D is perhaps TRBD1 (5 bases). This sample comprised peripheral blood, obtained in a trial of Ad26.COV2.S vaccine versus placebo. CDR3 residues: CSASHQGTITEAFF. Here the CDR3 DNA reads TGCAGTGCTAGTCACCAGGGAACAATCACTGAAGCTTTCTTT.